Sequencing of this TCR beta chain was carried out in a study of blood T cell repertoires in COVID-19. Original methodology: Reference gene primer amplification gave estimated nucleated cell counts. Sequencing was performed with immunoSEQ multiplex PCR; in TCRdb, only in-frame clones are kept and a portion is missing. D and trimming come from the DNA, and the V and J calls and clone size come from that table. This table holds roughly 98,000 clones, approximately 82% found once. This CDR3 spans 16 amino acids. Germline CDR1 SGHDT, CDR2 YYEEEE. The germline V and J ends were trimmed by 3 bases and 4 bases, with 19 bases remaining between them. This clone was seen a single time.

This receptor was identified in a man in his 70s with active or convalescent COVID-19. The chain carries TRBV5-6 and TRBJ1-1; TRBD1 might be the D (5 bases). Material: peripheral blood. CDR3 sequence (DNA): TGTGCCAGCAGCTGGGAGGCGGGAACTGGGGGCACTGAAGCTTTCTTT. Protein sequence: CASSWEAGTGGTEAFF. Full variable domain (outside the CDR3, taken from reference TRBV5-6 and TRBJ1-1): DAGVTQSPTHLIKTRGQQVTLRCSPKSGHDTVSWYQQALGQGPQFIFQYYEEEERQRGNFPDRFSGHQFPNYSSELNVNALLLGDSALYLCASSWEAGTGGTEAFFGQGTRLTVV.